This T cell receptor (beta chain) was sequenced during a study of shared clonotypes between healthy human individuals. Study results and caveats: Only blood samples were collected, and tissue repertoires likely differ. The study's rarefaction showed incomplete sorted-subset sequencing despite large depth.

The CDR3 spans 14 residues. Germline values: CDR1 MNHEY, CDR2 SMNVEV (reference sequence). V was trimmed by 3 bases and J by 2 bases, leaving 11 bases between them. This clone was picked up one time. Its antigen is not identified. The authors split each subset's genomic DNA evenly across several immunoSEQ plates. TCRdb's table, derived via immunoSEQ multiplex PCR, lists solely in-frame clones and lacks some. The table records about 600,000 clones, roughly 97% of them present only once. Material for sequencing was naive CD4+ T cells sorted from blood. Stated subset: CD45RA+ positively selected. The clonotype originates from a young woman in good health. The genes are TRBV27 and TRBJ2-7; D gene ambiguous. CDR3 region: CASSFLTDAYEQYF. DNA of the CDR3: TGTGCCAGCAGTTTCCTGACCGACGCCTACGAGCAGTACTTC.